The clone carrying this T cell receptor (beta chain) appeared a few times. As yet, its antigen is unknown. These data originate in a study of blood T cells in healthy people across ages. General study points: Percentage of naive T cells showed a strong correlation with TCR beta diversity. Among long-lived donors, naive CD4+ cells were more numerous and diversity higher than in aged donors.

Primers used in a second PCR of roughly 7 to 11 cycles were a sample-barcoded 5' primer and a J-beta primer mix. One entry per CDR3 protein, called by TCRdb with MiXCR from the 5' RACE reads. Seen here are some 1.4 million distinct CDR3 sequences, 42% observed once, and the top ten hold roughly 7.9%. The specimen was blood. The clonotype originates from a woman younger than 35 in good health.

Written as DNA, the CDR3 is TGTGCCAGCAGTATCAGAGAGAACACTGAAGCTTTCTTT. Translated, it gives CASSIRENTEAFF. The rearrangement links TRBV5-5 to TRBJ1-1; D ambiguous. Trimming shortened V by 5 bases and J by 1 base, and 9 bases separated the two germline ends. Germline values: CDR1 SGHKS, CDR2 YYEKEE (reference sequence). This CDR3 contains 13 residues.